Below, 11 T cell receptor beta chains from the same sample are listed, as sequenced in a study of OX40 agonist ivuxolimab in advanced cancers. The protocol used for the library was the immunoSEQ multiplex PCR assay. Here the immuneACCESS table is served through TCRdb, limited to in-frame sequences with V and J called. Missing clones are a known gap in these copies; in checked studies unresolved V genes cover under half, and the rest lacks a known reason. The table for this sample lists approximately 79,000 clones; 75% to 90% of them were counted only once. The ten biggest clones cover 0.45% to 0.55% of the sample. The sample consisted of CD4+ or CD8+ T cells sorted from blood, taken in a trial of the OX40 agonist ivuxolimab. These receptors were taken from an adult with an advanced solid tumor such as melanoma, head and neck, liver or kidney cancer.

The CDR3: CASSPPGRYEKLFF. The DNA of the CDR3 is TGTGCCAGCAGTCCCCCGGGGCGGTATGAAAAACTGTTTTTT. The rearrangement links TRBV25-1 to TRBJ1-4; the D gene is possibly TRBD1 (5 bases). Germline V lookup: CDR1 MGHDK, CDR2 SYGVNS. The CDR3 totals 14 residues. The V end lost 5 bases, the J end lost 6 bases, and 13 bases lay between the germline ends.

The chain joins TRBV9 to TRBJ2-5; 14 nucleotides line up with TRBD2. CDR1 and CDR2 (germline): SGDLS, YYNGEE. Trimming took 0 bases from V and 1 from J; bases not matched to a gene: 8. This CDR3 contains 19 residues. The CDR3 spells CASSVALGTSGGSQETQYF. CDR3 in DNA: TGTGCCAGCAGCGTAGCGTTAGGGACTAGCGGGGGAAGCCAAGAGACCCAGTACTTC.

V is TRBV19 and J is TRBJ2-7; 7 nucleotides align to TRBD2. J gave up 3 bases and V 6 bases, and 8 bases lay outside the gene matches. This CDR3 spans 14 amino acids. The V gene's germline CDR1 is LNHDA and CDR2 SQIVND (reference sequence). The CDR3 DNA reads TGTGCCAGTAGCCTAGGGGCTAGCGGCTACGAGCAGTACTTC. The encoded protein is CASSLGASGYEQYF.

The V and J genes are TRBV28 and TRBJ1-3; D remains unclear. CDR1 is MDHEN and CDR2 is SYDVKM in the germline V gene. There are 14 residues in the CDR3. The ends were cut back, 2 bases at V and 2 bases at J, with 7 bases in the middle. The CDR3 bases are TGTGCCAGCAGTTTAGGGAGAGCTGGAAACACCATATATTTT. Protein: CASSLGRAGNTIYF.

The V gene is TRBV4-3, the J gene TRBJ2-3; perhaps TRBD2 as D (7 bases). The germline gives CDR1 LGHNA, CDR2 YSLEER. Trimming pared 0 bases from V and 2 bases from J, leaving 12 bases between. This CDR3 is 16 amino acids long. CDR3 amino acids: CASSQDYGGATDTQYF. The CDR3 DNA sequence: TGCGCCAGCAGCCAAGATTATGGGGGGGCCACAGATACGCAGTATTTT.

The rearrangement joins TRBV7-2 to TRBJ2-3; the match to TRBD2 covers 9 bases. With V trimmed by 2 bases and J by 2 bases, 5 bases remained unmatched. The CDR3 totals 16 residues. From germline, CDR1 is SGHTA and CDR2 FQGNSA. CDR3 sequence: CASSLMLAGPTDTQYF. The CDR3 nucleotides read TGTGCCAGCAGCTTAATGCTAGCGGGGCCCACAGATACGCAGTATTTT.

The chain carries TRBV6-5 and TRBJ2-7; D may be TRBD1 or TRBD2 (7 bases each). Trimming cost V 6 bases and J 9 bases, with 12 bases left between them. The CDR3 sequence is 11 residues long. Germline lookup yields CDR1 MNHEY and CDR2 SVGAGI. DNA of the CDR3: TGTGCCAGCAGCCCAGGGGGGGTGCAGTACTTC. Protein: CASSPGGVQYF.

This CDR3 reads CASSPGPNYGYTF. Here the CDR3 DNA reads TGTGCCAGCAGTCCGGGACCCAACTATGGCTACACCTTC. This rearrangement joins TRBV2 to TRBJ1-2; perhaps TRBD1 as D (5 bases). The germline V gene has CDR1 SNHLY and CDR2 FYNNEI. This CDR3 contains 13 residues. V gave up 5 bases and J gave up 2 bases, with 9 bases separating them.

V and J are TRBV5-1 and TRBJ2-5; tentative D call: TRBD2 (5 bases). This CDR3 is built from 15 residues. Germline V gene sequence: CDR1 SGHRS, CDR2 YFSETQ. Trimming left V 4 bases short and J 2 bases short, with 15 bases between. CDR3 DNA sequence: TGCGCCAGCAGCGGGTACAGCGGTCTTCAAGAGACCCAGTACTTC. Its protein is CASSGYSGLQETQYF.

A few counts support this clone. The rearrangement joins TRBV18 to TRBJ1-2; D uncertain. Deletions cut 3 bases from V and 0 bases from J, with 11 bases between. This CDR3 spans 15 amino acids. CDR1 and CDR2 (germline): KGHSH, LQKENI. As DNA, the CDR3 is TGTGCCAGCTCACCTACGGATCAGGCTAACTATGGCTACACCTTC. It is translated as CASSPTDQANYGYTF.

The chain uses TRBV27 and TRBJ2-2; 13 positions agree with TRBD2. V lost 5 bases and J lost 5; bases outside the gene matches: 14. The CDR3 is 19 residues long. Germline assignment: CDR1 MNHEY and CDR2 SMNVEV (reference sequence). CDR3 bases: TGTGCCAGCAGTACCTTTTCGGGACTAGCGGGACGTGGGACCGGGGAGCTGTTTTTT. It encodes CASSTFSGLAGRGTGELFF.